One and the same sample provided the 23 T cell receptor beta chains below, sequenced in a study of T cell repertoires in cytomegalovirus infection. TCRdb reanalysed the reads using MiXCR and keeps one entry per CDR3 protein. The data show roughly 730,000 distinct CDR3 sequences, 30% to 40% seen once. No antigens are known for them. Sequenced material: cultured PBMCs, taken from culture after CMV antigen stimulation. The receptors shown here come from a human donor in good health (CMV status not recorded). Some clones in this sample may be carry-over from other donors' samples.

The chain links TRBV7-2 to TRBJ2-3, with TRBD2 matching 8 bases. Germline CDR1 is SGHTA and CDR2 is FQGNSA. This CDR3 spans 17 amino acids. The ends lost 3 bases at V and 2 bases at J; junction bases unmatched: 10. CDR3 loop: CASSFRSGSLNTDTQYF. DNA for the CDR3: TGTGCCAGCAGCTTCCGGAGCGGGAGCCTAAACACAGATACGCAGTATTTT.

The chain is built from TRBV15 and TRBJ2-3, with TRBD2 matching 9 bases. The V gene end was trimmed by 0 bases and the J gene end by 3 bases; junction bases not matched to a gene: 4. CDR1 is LNHNV, CDR2 YYDKDF, per germline (reference sequence). This CDR3 has 16 residues. The CDR3 reads CATSRELAGGTDTQYF. Here the CDR3 DNA reads TGTGCCACCAGCAGAGAGTTGGCGGGGGGGACAGATACGCAGTATTTT.

This clonotype was observed a handful of times. CDR3 residues: CASSIGTIYGHEQFF. The DNA of the CDR3 is TGTGCCAGTAGTATTGGGACTATCTACGGGCATGAGCAGTTCTTC. The V call is TRBV19, the J call TRBJ2-1; the match to TRBD2 covers 7 bases. This CDR3 is 15 amino acids long. Germline CDR1 is LNHDA and CDR2 is SQIVND (reference sequence). The J segment lost 8 bases and the V segment lost 3 bases, leaving 10 bases of the junction unmatched.

This clonotype was counted ten times or more. This CDR3 reads CASSLVPIPELFF. CDR3 nucleotides: TGTGCCAGCAGCTTAGTCCCTATTCCGGAGCTGTTTTTT. V usage is TRBV7-8 and J usage is TRBJ2-2, with D unclear. The CDR3 is made up of 13 amino acids. Trimming took 1 base from V and 10 from J, leaving 10 bases between them. CDR1 SGHVS and CDR2 FQNEAQ come from the germline V gene.

The table lists this clonotype with a few counts. The genes are TRBV12-3 or TRBV12-4 and TRBJ2-3; D is possibly TRBD1 (5 bases). Between the trimmed V and J ends, which lost 2 bases and 4 bases, there was a span of 13 bases. This CDR3 contains 15 residues. The CDR3 DNA reads as TGTGCCAGCAGTTTAAGTCAGGCAGGGCCAGATACGCAGTATTTT. Amino acid sequence: CASSLSQAGPDTQYF.

The chain combines TRBV4-3 with TRBJ2-3, with D perhaps TRBD2 (6 bases). Germline CDR1 reads LGHNA; CDR2 reads YSLEER. Trimming took off 4 bases at V and 4 bases at J, with 18 bases between the two ends. The CDR3 has 16 residues. The CDR3 region is CASSLRLVGSPDTQYF. As DNA, the CDR3 is TGCGCCAGCAGCCTCCGGCTCGTCGGGAGCCCAGATACGCAGTATTTT.

This clonotype was seen only a few times. V and J are TRBV12-3 or TRBV12-4 and TRBJ2-6, with 8 bases identical to TRBD1. The CDR3 contains 18 residues. Trimming took 6 bases from V and 0 from J; bases not matched to a gene: 10. The CDR3 region is CASSHRTGYGSGANVLTF. Written as DNA, the CDR3 is TGTGCCAGCAGCCACCGGACAGGGTACGGCTCTGGGGCCAACGTCCTGACTTTC.

This chain links TRBV7-6 with TRBJ1-6, with D perhaps matching TRBD1 (5 bases). Trimming left V 5 bases short and J 10 bases short, with 21 bases between. CDR1 is SGHVS, CDR2 FNYEAQ, per germline. This CDR3 is built from 16 residues. The CDR3 loop is CASSRGTAQEVSPLHF. CDR3 in DNA: TGTGCCAGCAGCCGGGGGACCGCCCAAGAGGTATCACCCCTCCACTTT. The full variable domain, with the rest looked up from reference TRBV7-6 and TRBJ1-6, is GAGVSQSPRYKVTKRGQDVALRCDPISGHVSLYWYRQALGQGPEFLTYFNYEAQQDKSGLPNDRFSAERPEGSISTLTIQRTEQRDSAMYRCASSRGTAQEVSPLHFGNGTRLTVT.

This clonotype came up a few times. The chain is built from TRBV7-6 and TRBJ2-1, with 13 bases matching TRBD2. CDR1 is SGHVS and CDR2 is FNYEAQ in the germline V gene. V lost 5 bases, J lost 5 bases, and 15 bases stayed unmatched. The CDR3 runs 19 residues. The DNA for the CDR3 is TGTGCCAGCAGCCCCTCCCTGGGGGGACTAGCGGGATTGAACAATGAGCAGTTCTTC. Translated: CASSPSLGGLAGLNNEQFF. The complete variable domain, with remaining parts taken from reference TRBV7-6 and TRBJ2-1, reads GAGVSQSPRYKVTKRGQDVALRCDPISGHVSLYWYRQALGQGPEFLTYFNYEAQQDKSGLPNDRFSAERPEGSISTLTIQRTEQRDSAMYRCASSPSLGGLAGLNNEQFFGPGTRLTVL.

The chain employs TRBV28 and TRBJ1-2, with 7 bases lining up with TRBD1. This CDR3 has 15 amino acids. Germline V gene lookup returns CDR1 MDHEN and CDR2 SYDVKM. The trim removed 1 base at V and 1 base at J, leaving 3 bases unmatched. The CDR3 sequence: CASSLLAGGNYGYTF. The CDR3 DNA is TGTGCCAGCAGTTTATTGGCAGGGGGTAACTATGGCTACACCTTC.

This clonotype was observed at least ten times. J is TRBJ2-3 and V is TRBV7-2; D possibly corresponds to TRBD2 (6 bases). CDR3 length equals 15 residues. The germline V and J ends were trimmed by 5 bases and 2 bases, with 14 bases remaining between them. Germline lookup yields CDR1 SGHTA and CDR2 FQGNSA. In DNA form, the CDR3 reads TGTGCCAGCAGCCCCGTGGGGGGACCCACAGATACGCAGTATTTT. Translated: CASSPVGGPTDTQYF.

The genes are TRBV15 and TRBJ2-1; 10 nucleotides agree with TRBD2. CDR3 length: 20 residues. V lost 0 bases to trimming and J lost 4 bases; unmatched junction nucleotides: 15. The germline V gene encodes CDR1 LNHNV and CDR2 YYDKDF (reference sequence). CDR3 in amino acids: CATSREGLAGEAAYYNEQFF. The CDR3 bases are TGTGCCACCAGCAGAGAAGGGCTAGCGGGAGAGGCTGCCTATTACAATGAGCAGTTCTTC.

The chain has TRBV7-9 and TRBJ2-5; 8 bases line up with TRBD2. The junction had 8 bases not matched to a gene; V was cut back by 5 bases and J by 0 bases. The CDR3 covers 16 residues. CDR1 is SEHNR and CDR2 is FQNEAQ in the germline V gene (reference sequence). CDR3 loop: CASSAHSGGHQETQYF. CDR3 sequence (DNA): TGTGCCAGCAGCGCCCACAGCGGGGGCCACCAAGAGACCCAGTACTTC.

This clonotype has ten or more counts. The V gene is TRBV7-2, the J gene TRBJ2-7; possible D gene TRBD1, 7 bases. The CDR3 runs 15 residues. Trimming removed 4 bases from V and 0 bases from J, with 13 bases in between. Germline CDR1 is SGHTA and CDR2 is FQGNSA. CDR3 DNA: TGTGCCAGCAGCTCAGGAGGGACAGTCTCCTACGAGCAGTACTTC. Amino acid sequence: CASSSGGTVSYEQYF.

This clonotype has a handful of counts. This chain uses TRBV2 with TRBJ1-5, with D hard to call. The CDR3 is 15 amino acids. V dropped 3 bases and J dropped 1 base, with 10 bases sitting between them. CDR1 and CDR2 from the germline V gene are SNHLY and FYNNEI. The DNA of the CDR3 is TGTGCCAGCAGTGACCTTGGACGGAGCAATCAGCCCCAGCATTTT. Translating gives CASSDLGRSNQPQHF.

V gene TRBV12-3 or TRBV12-4 combines with J gene TRBJ1-6; D is ambiguous. This CDR3 comprises 15 residues. V was pared by 5 bases and J by 5 bases, with 13 bases between. The CDR3 loop is CASSVRLADNSPLHF. DNA of the CDR3: TGTGCCAGCAGTGTAAGGCTGGCTGATAATTCACCCCTCCACTTT.

The chain has TRBV7-9 and TRBJ2-1; D gene uncertain. Germline V gene data show CDR1 as SEHNR and CDR2 as FQNEAQ (reference sequence). The length of the CDR3 is 15 residues. Trimming cost V 6 bases and J 3 bases, with 15 bases left between them. Written as DNA, the CDR3 is TGTGCCAGCAGTTCGACTCCCAGCCTCTACAATGAGCAGTTCTTC. It specifies CASSSTPSLYNEQFF.

A few counts support this clonotype. The V call is TRBV6-5, the J call TRBJ2-5; D gene ambiguous. This CDR3 is built from 13 residues. Trimming left V 0 bases short and J 7 bases short, with 9 bases between. CDR1 is MNHEY, CDR2 SVGAGI, per germline. The CDR3: CASSYSAVGTQYF. The CDR3 coding sequence is TGTGCCAGCAGTTACTCGGCGGTGGGGACCCAGTACTTC.

The CDR3 spells CSAPGGDQETQYF. In nucleotides, the CDR3 is TGCAGTGCGCCGGGGGGGGACCAAGAGACCCAGTACTTC. The rearrangement links TRBV20-1 to TRBJ2-5, with TRBD2 matching 8 bases. V gave up 6 bases and J gave up 0 bases; unmatched junction bases: 3. Germline assignment: CDR1 DFQATT and CDR2 SNEGSKA (reference sequence). The CDR3 loop spans 13 amino acids.

Only a few counts were recorded for this clonotype. CDR3 sequence reads: CASSQGPGTSVSNEQFF. In nucleotides, the CDR3 is TGCGCCAGCAGCCAAGGACCCGGGACTAGCGTCTCCAATGAGCAGTTCTTC. V is TRBV4-1 and J is TRBJ2-1, with 10 nucleotides matching TRBD2. This CDR3 has 17 amino acids. Germline loops: CDR1 MGHRA, CDR2 YSYEKL. J gave up 6 bases and V 1 base, and 9 bases lay outside the gene matches.

The table lists this clonotype with a few counts. The rearrangement joins TRBV27 to TRBJ2-2, with no clear D. There are 17 residues in the CDR3. V lost 1 base and J lost 7, with 19 bases in between. CDR1 and CDR2 (germline): MNHEY, SMNVEV (reference sequence). The CDR3 loop is CASSLWSDPVRNGELFF. The CDR3 nucleotides are TGTGCCAGCAGTTTATGGTCCGATCCTGTTCGAAACGGGGAGCTGTTTTTT.

V and J are TRBV7-9 and TRBJ1-6; D gene uncertain. Germline V gene sequence: CDR1 SEHNR, CDR2 FQNEAQ (reference sequence). V was clipped by 5 bases and J by 10 bases, with 15 bases between them. The CDR3 is made up of 14 amino acids. Here the CDR3 DNA reads TGTGCCAGCAGCCCCTTTATAAGTTACTCACCCCTCCACTTT. This sequence encodes CASSPFISYSPLHF.

This chain connects TRBV9 to TRBJ1-6, with D maybe TRBD1 (5 bases). Germline CDR1 and CDR2: SGDLS and YYNGEE. With 4 bases removed from V and 10 bases from J, the gap between germline ends came to 9 bases. This CDR3 has 12 amino acids. For the CDR3, the DNA is TGTGCCAGCAGCTCCCAGGGATCACCCCTCCACTTT. It translates to CASSSQGSPLHF.